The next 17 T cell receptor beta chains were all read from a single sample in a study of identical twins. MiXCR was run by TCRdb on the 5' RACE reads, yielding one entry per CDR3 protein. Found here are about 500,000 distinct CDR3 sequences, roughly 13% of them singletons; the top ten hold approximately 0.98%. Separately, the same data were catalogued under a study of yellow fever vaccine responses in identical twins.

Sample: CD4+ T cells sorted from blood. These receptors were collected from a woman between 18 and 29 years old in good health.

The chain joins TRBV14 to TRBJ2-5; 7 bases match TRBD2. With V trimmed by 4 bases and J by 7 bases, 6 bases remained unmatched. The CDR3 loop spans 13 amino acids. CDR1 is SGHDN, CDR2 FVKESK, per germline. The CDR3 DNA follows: TGTGCCAGCAGCCTACCCCGCGGGGGGACCCAGTACTTC. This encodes CASSLPRGGTQYF.

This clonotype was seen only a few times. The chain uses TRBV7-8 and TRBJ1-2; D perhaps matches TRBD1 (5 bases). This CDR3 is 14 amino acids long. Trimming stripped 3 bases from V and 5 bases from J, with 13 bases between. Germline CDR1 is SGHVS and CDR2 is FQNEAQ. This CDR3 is CASSFALGDYGYTF. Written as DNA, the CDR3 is TGTGCCAGCAGCTTCGCCCTGGGGGATTATGGCTACACCTTC.

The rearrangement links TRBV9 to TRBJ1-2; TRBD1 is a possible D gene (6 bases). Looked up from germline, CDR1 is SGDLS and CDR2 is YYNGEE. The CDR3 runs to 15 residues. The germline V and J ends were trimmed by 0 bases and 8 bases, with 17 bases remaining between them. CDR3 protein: CASSVAPTGTEGYTF. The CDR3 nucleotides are TGTGCCAGCAGCGTAGCCCCAACAGGGACGGAGGGCTACACCTTC.

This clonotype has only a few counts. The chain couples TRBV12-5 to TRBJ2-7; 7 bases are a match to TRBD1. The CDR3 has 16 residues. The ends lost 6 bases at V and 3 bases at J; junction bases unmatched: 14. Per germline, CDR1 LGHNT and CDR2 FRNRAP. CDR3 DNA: TGTGCTAGTGGCCCGGACAGGCCAAAGACCAACTACGAGCAGTACTTC. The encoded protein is CASGPDRPKTNYEQYF. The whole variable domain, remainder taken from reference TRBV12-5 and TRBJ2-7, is DARVTQTPRHKVTEMGQEVTMRCQPILGHNTVFWYRQTMMQGLELLAYFRNRAPLDDSGMPKDRFSAEMPDATLATLKIQPSEPRDSAVYFCASGPDRPKTNYEQYFGPGTRLTVT.

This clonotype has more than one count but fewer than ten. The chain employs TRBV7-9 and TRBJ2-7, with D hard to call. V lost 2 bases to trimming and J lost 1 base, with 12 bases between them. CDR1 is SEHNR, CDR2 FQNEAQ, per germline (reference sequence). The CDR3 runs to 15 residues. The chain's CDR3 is CASSLPSAGSYEQYF. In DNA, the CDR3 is TGTGCCAGCAGCTTACCTTCGGCTGGGTCCTACGAGCAGTACTTC.

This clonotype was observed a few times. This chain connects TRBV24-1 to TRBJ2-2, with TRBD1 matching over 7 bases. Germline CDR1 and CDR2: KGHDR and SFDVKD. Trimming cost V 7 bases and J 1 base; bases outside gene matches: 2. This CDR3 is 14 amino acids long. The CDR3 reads CATRRTGNTGELFF. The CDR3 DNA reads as TGTGCCACCAGGCGGACAGGGAACACCGGGGAGCTGTTTTTT.

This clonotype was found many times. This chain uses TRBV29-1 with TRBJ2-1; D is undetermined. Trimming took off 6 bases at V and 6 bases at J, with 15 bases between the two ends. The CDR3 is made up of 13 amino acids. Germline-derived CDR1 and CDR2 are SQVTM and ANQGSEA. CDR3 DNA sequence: TGCAGCGTCCCCGAGATCTCGGGCAATGAGCAGTTCTTC. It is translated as CSVPEISGNEQFF.

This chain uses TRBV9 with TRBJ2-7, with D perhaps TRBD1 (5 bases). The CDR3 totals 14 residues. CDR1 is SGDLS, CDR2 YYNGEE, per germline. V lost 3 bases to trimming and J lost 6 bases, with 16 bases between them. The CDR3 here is CASSARAVRGEQYF. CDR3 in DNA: TGTGCCAGCAGCGCCAGGGCGGTACGAGGCGAGCAGTACTTC. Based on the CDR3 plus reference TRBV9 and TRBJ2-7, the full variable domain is DSGVTQTPKHLITATGQRVTLRCSPRSGDLSVYWYQQSLDQGLQFLIQYYNGEERAKGNILERFSAQQFPDLHSELNLSSLELGDSALYFCASSARAVRGEQYFGPGTRLTVT.

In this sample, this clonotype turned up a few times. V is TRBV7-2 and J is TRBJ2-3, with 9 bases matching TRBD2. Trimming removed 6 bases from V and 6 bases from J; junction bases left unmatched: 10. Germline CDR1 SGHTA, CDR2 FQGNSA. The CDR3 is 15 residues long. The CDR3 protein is CASRQTSGLGDTQYF. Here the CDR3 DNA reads TGTGCCAGCAGGCAGACTAGCGGTCTGGGGGATACGCAGTATTTT.

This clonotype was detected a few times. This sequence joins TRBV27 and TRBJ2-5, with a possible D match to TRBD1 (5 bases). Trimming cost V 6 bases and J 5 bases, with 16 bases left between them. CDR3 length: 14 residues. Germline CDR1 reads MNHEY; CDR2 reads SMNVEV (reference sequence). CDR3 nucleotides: TGTGCCAGCAGACCCGCGGCAGGGCGGGAGACCCAGTACTTC. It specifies CASRPAAGRETQYF.

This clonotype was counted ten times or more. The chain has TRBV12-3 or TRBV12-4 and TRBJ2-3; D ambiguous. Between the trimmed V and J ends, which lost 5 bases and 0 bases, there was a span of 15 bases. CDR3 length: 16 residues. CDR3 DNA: TGTGCCAGCAGTATGCGACGCCCAACTAGCACAGATACGCAGTATTTT. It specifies CASSMRRPTSTDTQYF.

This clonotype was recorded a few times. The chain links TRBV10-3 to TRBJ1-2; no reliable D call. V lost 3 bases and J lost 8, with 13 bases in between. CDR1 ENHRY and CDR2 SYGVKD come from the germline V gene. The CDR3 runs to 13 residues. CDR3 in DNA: TGTGCCATCAGTGACTCCCCTCCGGGGGGCTACACCTTC. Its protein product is CAISDSPPGGYTF.

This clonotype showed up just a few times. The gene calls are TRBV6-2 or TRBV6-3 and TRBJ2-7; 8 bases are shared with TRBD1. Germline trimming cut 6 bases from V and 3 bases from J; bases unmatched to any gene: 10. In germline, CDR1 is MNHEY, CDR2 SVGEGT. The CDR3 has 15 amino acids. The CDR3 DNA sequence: TGTGCCAGCAGCACCGACAGGGGACGGCTCTACGAGCAGTACTTC. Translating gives CASSTDRGRLYEQYF.

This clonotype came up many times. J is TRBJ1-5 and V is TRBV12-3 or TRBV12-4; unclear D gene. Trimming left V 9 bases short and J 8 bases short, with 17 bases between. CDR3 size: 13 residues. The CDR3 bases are TGTGCCAGTAAACGGGCTGCCCTGGAGCCCCAGCATTTT. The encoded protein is CASKRAALEPQHF.

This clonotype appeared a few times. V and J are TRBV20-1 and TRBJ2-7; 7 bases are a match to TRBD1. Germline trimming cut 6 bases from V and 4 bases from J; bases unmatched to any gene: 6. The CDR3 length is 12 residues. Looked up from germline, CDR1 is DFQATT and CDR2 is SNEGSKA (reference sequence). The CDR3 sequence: CSAPTGNYEQYF. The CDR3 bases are TGCAGTGCCCCGACAGGGAATTACGAGCAGTACTTC.

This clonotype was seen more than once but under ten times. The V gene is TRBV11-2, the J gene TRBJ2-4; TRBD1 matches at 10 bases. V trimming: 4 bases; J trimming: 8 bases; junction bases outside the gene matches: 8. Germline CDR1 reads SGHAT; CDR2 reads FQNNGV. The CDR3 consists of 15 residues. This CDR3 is CASSSWTGGMDIQYF. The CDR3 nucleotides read TGTGCCAGCAGCTCCTGGACAGGGGGAATGGACATTCAGTACTTC.

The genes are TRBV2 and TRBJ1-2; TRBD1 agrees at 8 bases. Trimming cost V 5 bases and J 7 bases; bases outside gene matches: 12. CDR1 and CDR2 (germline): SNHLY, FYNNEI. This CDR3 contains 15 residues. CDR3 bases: TGTGCCAGCAGTACCGCGGGCAGGGGGCCTGGTGGCTACACCTTC. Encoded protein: CASSTAGRGPGGYTF. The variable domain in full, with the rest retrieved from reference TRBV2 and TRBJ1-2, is EPEVTQTPSHQVTQMGQEVILRCVPISNHLYFYWYRQILGQKVEFLVSFYNNEISEKSEIFDDQFSVERPDGSNFTLKIRSTKLEDSAMYFCASSTAGRGPGGYTFGSGTRLTVV.